This T cell receptor beta chain was found in a study of CD8+CD57+ T cells in acquired aplastic anemia. CDR1 is SGHVS, CDR2 FQNEAQ, per germline. V was pared by 1 base and J by 4 bases, with 19 bases between. The CDR3 runs 17 residues. CDR3 and TCR beta VDJ profiling relied on a genomic DNA template. TCRdb ran MiXCR on the reads and lists one entry per CDR3 protein. The table records some 98,000 distinct CDR3 sequences, about 63% of them present only once. The sequenced patients had an expansion of CD8+CD57+ cells seen by flow cytometry. Patients had undergone no therapy by the time their blood was sampled.

The sequencing sample was made of sorted CD4+, CD8+, or CD8+CD57+ T cells (not recorded which) from PBMCs. The sequence derives from a human donor with aplastic anemia. The chain has TRBV7-8 and TRBJ1-2; perhaps TRBD1 as D (5 bases). The CDR3 loop is CASSLEGFRELFYGYTF. The CDR3 DNA reads TGTGCCAGCAGCTTAGAAGGTTTCAGGGAGCTGTTCTATGGCTACACCTTC.